The sequence of this T cell receptor (beta chain) was determined in a study of T cell responses to AZD1222 COVID-19 vaccine. Sequencing used immunoSEQ multiplex PCR; TCRdb keeps in-frame clones, though not all of them. The repertoire has roughly 67,000 clones, about 88% of them found once; the top ten carry 28%. This clone appeared once. The antigen remains undetermined. Findings of the study overall: Distributed over spike, vaccine-associated CD4 TCRs predominated at 160-218 and 743-854.

V was trimmed by 4 bases and J by 5 bases, leaving 9 bases between them. Germline V gene sequence: CDR1 MRHNA, CDR2 SNTAGT. This CDR3 has 13 residues. This sequence joins TRBV6-4 and TRBJ1-5; D call uncertain. The sequence came from an adult who received the AZD1222 COVID-19 vaccine. The sample here was peripheral blood, taken 28 days after the second AZD1222 dose. The CDR3 region has the DNA TGTGCCAGCAGTGTTTTCACCGATCAGCCCCAGCATTTT. Protein: CASSVFTDQPQHF.